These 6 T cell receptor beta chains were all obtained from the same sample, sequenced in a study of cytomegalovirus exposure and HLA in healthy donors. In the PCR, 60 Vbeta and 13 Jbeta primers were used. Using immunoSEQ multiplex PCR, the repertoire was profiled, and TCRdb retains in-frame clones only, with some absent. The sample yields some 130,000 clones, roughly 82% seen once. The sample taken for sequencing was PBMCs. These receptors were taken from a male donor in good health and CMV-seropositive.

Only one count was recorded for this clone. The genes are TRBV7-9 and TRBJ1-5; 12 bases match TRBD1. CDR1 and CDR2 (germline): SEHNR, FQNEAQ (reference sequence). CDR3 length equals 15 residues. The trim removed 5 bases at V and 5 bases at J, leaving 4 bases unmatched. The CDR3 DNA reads TGTGCCAGCAGCCAGGGACAGGGGGCCGATCAGCCCCAGCATTTT. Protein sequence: CASSQGQGADQPQHF.

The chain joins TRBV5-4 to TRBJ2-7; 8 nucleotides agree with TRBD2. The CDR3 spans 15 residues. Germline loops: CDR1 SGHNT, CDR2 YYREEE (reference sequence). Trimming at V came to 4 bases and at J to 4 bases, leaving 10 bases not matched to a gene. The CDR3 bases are TGTGCCAGCAGCGCAGGGACTAGTCTCTCGTACGAGCAGTACTTC. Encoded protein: CASSAGTSLSYEQYF.

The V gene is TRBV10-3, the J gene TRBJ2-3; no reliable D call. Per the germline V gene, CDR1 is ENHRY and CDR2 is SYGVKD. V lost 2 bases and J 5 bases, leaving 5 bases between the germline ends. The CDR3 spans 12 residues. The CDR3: CAISETGDTQYF. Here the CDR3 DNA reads TGTGCCATCAGTGAGACCGGAGATACGCAGTATTTT.

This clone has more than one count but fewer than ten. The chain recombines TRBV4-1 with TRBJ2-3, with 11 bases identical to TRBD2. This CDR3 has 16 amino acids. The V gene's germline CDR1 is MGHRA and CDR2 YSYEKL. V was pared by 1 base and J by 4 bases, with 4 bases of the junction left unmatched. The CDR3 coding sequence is TGCGCCAGCAGCCAAGTAGTTAGCGGGGGGGCAGATACGCAGTATTTT. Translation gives CASSQVVSGGADTQYF.

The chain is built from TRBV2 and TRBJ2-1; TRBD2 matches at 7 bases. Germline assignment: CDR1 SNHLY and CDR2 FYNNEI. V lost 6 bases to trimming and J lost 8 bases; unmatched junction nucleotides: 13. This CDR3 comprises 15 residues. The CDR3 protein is CASRAFGGGLDEQFF. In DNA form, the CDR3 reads TGTGCCAGCAGGGCGTTCGGCGGGGGACTGGATGAGCAGTTCTTC.

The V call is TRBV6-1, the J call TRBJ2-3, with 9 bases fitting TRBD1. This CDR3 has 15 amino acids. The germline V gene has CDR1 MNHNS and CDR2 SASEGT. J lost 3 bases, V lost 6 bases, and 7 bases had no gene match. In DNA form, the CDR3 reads TGTGCCAGCAGCCATGGGACAGGGTCTACAGATACGCAGTATTTT. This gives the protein CASSHGTGSTDTQYF.